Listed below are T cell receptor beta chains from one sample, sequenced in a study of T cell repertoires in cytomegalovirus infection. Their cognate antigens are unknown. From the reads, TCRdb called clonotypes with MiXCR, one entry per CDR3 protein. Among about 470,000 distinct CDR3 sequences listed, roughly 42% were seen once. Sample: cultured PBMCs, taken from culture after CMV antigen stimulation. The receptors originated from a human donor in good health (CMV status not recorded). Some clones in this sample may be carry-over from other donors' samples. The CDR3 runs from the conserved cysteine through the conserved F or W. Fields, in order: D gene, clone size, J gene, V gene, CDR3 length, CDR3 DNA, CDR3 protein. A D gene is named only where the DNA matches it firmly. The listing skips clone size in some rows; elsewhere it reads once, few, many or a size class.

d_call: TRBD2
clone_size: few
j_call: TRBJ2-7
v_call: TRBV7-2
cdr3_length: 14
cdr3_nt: TGTGCCAGCAGCTTAGCGGCCGGGAGGGTGGAGCAGTACTTC
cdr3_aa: CASSLAAGRVEQYF

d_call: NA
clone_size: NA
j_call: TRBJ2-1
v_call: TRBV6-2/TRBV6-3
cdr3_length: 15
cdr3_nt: TGTGCCAGCAGAAGACTAGGGGGGGCATACAATGAGCAGTTCTTC
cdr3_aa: CASRRLGGAYNEQFF

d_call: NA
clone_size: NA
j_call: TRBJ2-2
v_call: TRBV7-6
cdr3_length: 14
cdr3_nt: TGTGCCAGCAGCCCCGGTTGGGGCACCGGGGAGCTGTTTTTT
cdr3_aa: CASSPGWGTGELFF

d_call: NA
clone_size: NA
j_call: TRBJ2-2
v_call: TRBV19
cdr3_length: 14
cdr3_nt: TGTGCCAGTAGTATAGATCGGGCCTTTGGGGAGCTGTTTTTT
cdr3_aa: CASSIDRAFGELFF

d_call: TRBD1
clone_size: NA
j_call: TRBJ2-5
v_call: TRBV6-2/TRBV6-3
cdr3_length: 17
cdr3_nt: TGTGCCAGCAGTTATTCGGGCGGCACAGGGGGTGCGGAGACCCAGTACTTC
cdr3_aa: CASSYSGGTGGAETQYF

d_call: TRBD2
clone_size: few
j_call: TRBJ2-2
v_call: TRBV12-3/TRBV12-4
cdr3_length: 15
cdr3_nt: TGTGCCAGCAGTCTAACTAGCGGGAAGACCGGGGAGCTGTTTTTT
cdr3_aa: CASSLTSGKTGELFF

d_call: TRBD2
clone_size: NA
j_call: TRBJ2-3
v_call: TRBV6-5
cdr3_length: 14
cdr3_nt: TGTGCCAGCGGACGAGCGGGGTACACAGATACGCAGTATTTT
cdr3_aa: CASGRAGYTDTQYF

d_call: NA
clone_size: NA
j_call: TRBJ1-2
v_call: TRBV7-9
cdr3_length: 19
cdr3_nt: TGTGCCAGCAGCTTAGGAGATCCGGGGCCGTTGGGGGACTATAGTGGCTACACCTTC
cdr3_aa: CASSLGDPGPLGDYSGYTF

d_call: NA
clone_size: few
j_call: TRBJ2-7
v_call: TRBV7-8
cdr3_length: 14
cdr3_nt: TGTGCCAGCAGCTTAAGTGTAGGCTTAGACGAGCAGTACTTC
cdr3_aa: CASSLSVGLDEQYF

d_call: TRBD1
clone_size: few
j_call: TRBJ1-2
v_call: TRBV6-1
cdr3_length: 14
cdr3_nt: TGTGCCAGCAGTGGGGGACAGCCCAAACGTGGCTACACCTTC
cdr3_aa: CASSGGQPKRGYTF

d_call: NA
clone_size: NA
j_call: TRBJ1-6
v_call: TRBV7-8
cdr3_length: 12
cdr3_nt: TGTGCCAGCAGCATAAATAATTCACCCCTCCACTTT
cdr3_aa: CASSINNSPLHF

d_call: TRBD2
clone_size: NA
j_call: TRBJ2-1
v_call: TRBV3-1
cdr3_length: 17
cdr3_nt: TGTGCCAGCAGCCTAGGACTAGCGGGAGATGGTGGCAATGAGCAGTTCTTC
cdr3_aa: CASSLGLAGDGGNEQFF

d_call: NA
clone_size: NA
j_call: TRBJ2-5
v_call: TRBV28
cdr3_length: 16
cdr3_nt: TGTGCCAGCTCCTCGGGCTACGGGGTCCGCCAAGAGACCCAGTACTTC
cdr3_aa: CASSSGYGVRQETQYF

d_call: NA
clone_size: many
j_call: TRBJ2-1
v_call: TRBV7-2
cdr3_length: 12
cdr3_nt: TGTGCCAGCAGCTTAGTTGCTAACGAGCAGTTCTTC
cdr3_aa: CASSLVANEQFF

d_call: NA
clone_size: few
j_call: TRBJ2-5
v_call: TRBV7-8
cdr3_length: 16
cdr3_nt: TGTGCCAGCTTCTCGCGGCCTGGTAGCGGCCAAGAGACCCAGTACTTC
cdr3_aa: CASFSRPGSGQETQYF

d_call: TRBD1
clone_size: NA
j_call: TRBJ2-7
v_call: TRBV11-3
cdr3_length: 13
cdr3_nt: TGTGCCAGCAGCACCCGGACAGGGGACGAGCAGTACTTC
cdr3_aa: CASSTRTGDEQYF

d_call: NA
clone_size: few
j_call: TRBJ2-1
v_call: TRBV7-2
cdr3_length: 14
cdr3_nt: TGTGCCAGCAGCTCCACCTGGGCTCGAAATGAGCAGTTCTTC
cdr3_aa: CASSSTWARNEQFF

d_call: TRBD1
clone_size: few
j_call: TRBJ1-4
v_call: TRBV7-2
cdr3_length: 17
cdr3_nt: TGTGCCAGCAGCCAAGACAGGGGCCTGGGGCGAGGGGAAAAACTGTTTTTT
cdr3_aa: CASSQDRGLGRGEKLFF

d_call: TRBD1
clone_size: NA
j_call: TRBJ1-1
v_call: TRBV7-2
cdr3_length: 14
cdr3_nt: TGTGCCAGCAGCGGGGACAGGGCTAGCACTGAAGCTTTCTTT
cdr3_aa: CASSGDRASTEAFF

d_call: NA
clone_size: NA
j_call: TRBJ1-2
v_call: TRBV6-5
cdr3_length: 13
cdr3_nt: TGTGCCAGCAGTGACAGCCCTAACTATGGCTACACCTTC
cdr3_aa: CASSDSPNYGYTF

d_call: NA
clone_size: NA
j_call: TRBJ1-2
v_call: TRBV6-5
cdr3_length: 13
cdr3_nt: TGTGCCACCGCGGGGGGTGGAAACTATGGCTACACCTTC
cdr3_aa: CATAGGGNYGYTF

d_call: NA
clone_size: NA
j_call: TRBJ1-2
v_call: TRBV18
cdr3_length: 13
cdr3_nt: TGTGCCAGCTCACCGGACACTTTATATGGCTACACCTTC
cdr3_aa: CASSPDTLYGYTF

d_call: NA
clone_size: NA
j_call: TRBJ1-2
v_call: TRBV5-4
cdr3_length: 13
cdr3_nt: TGTGCCAGCAGCCAAGACCCGACCGGAGGCTACACCTTC
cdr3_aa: CASSQDPTGGYTF

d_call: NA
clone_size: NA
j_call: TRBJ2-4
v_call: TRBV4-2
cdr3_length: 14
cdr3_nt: TGTGCCAGCAGCCAAGGGGGGAGTAGGGACATTCAGTACTTC
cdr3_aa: CASSQGGSRDIQYF

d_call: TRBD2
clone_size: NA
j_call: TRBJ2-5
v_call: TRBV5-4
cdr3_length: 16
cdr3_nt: TGTGCCAGCAGCACTACTAGCGGGAGGGCCTACGAGACCCAGTACTTC
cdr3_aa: CASSTTSGRAYETQYF

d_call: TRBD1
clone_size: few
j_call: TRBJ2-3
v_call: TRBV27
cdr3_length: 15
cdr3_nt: TGTGCCAGCAGTTCATGGACAGGGGGAGCAGATACGCAGTATTTT
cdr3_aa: CASSSWTGGADTQYF

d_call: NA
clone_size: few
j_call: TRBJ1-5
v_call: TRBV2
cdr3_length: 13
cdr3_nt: TGTGCCAGCAGTGAAACGGTCAATCAGCCCCAGCATTTT
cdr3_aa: CASSETVNQPQHF

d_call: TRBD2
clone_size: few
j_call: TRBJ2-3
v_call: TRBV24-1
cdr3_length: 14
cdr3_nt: TGTGCCACCAGTGCCAGCGGGAGATCAGATACGCAGTATTTT
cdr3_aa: CATSASGRSDTQYF

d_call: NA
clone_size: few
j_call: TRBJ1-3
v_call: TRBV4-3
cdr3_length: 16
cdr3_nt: TGCGCCAGCAGCCAAGATGGGCGGTACTCTGGAAACACCATATATTTT
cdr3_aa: CASSQDGRYSGNTIYF

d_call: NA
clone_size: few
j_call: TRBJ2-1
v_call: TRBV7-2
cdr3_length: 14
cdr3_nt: TGTGCCAGCAGTAGAGGATTTTCCTACAATGAGCAGTTCTTC
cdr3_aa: CASSRGFSYNEQFF

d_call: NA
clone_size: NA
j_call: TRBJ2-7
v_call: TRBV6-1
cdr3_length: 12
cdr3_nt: TGTGCCAGCAGTGAAGGGGGGGAGGAGCAGTACTTC
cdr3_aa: CASSEGGEEQYF

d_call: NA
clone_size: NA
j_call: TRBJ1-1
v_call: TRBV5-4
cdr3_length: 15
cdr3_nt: TGTGCCAGCAGCCTACCGCCCGGGACTGAATCCGCAGCTTTCTTT
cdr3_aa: CASSLPPGTESAAFF

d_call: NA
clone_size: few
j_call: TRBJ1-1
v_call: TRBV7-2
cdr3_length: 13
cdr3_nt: TGTGCCAGCAGCAGAACAGGGTTCTCTGAAGCTTTCTTT
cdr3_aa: CASSRTGFSEAFF